A single sample is the source of the 18 T cell receptor beta chains below, sequenced in a study of blood T cell repertoires in COVID-19 (dated by TCRdb to the early 2020s). The library was made by the immunoSEQ multiplex PCR assay. This is the immuneACCESS table as TCRdb keeps it, with only in-frame sequences that have V and J called. A part of the clones is gone; compared with another copy, unresolved V genes explain less than half, and the rest is unexplained. Present in this sample are 200,000 or so clones, 65% to 90% of which were seen just once. The ten largest make up 3% to 4% of the sample. Sequencing was done on a sample of PBMCs or T cells enriched from blood (not recorded which). These receptors came from a woman in her 40s with acute COVID-19.

This sequence joins TRBV19 and TRBJ1-5; TRBD1 matches at 9 bases. Germline trimming cut 6 bases from V and 4 bases from J; bases unmatched to any gene: 7. This CDR3 is 15 amino acids long. Per the germline V gene, CDR1 is LNHDA and CDR2 is SQIVND (reference sequence). CDR3 sequence: CASSEDRGFNQPQHF. CDR3 nucleotide sequence: TGTGCCAGTAGCGAGGACAGGGGCTTTAATCAGCCCCAGCATTTT.

The V gene is TRBV6-5, the J gene TRBJ2-5; D is possibly TRBD2 (6 bases). Germline V gene sequence: CDR1 MNHEY, CDR2 SVGAGI. CDR3 length: 14 residues. As DNA, the CDR3 is TGTCTCCGTGGGGGGTTGATCGTTATGGAGACCCAGTACTTC. It translates to CLRGGLIVMETQYF.

V is TRBV7-3 and J is TRBJ2-5; 11 bases agree with TRBD2. CDR1 and CDR2 (germline): SGHTA, FQGTGA. CDR3 length equals 17 residues. The V gene end was trimmed by 5 bases and the J gene end by 5 bases; junction bases not matched to a gene: 13. The CDR3 DNA reads TGTGCCAGCAGCGCGGGAAAACTAGCGGGAGTGGGGGAGACCCAGTACTTC. This gives the protein CASSAGKLAGVGETQYF.

About this clone itself: This same CDR3 is encoded by further DNA sequences in the sample. This chain joins TRBV5-1 and TRBJ2-7, with D perhaps matching TRBD2 (5 bases). Trimming stripped 1 base from V and 4 bases from J, with 6 bases between. Germline V CDR1 and CDR2: SGHRS, YFSETQ. The CDR3 runs to 12 residues. Here the CDR3 reads CASSLSGYEQYF. CDR3 sequence (DNA): TGCGCCAGCAGCTTGAGCGGTTACGAGCAGTACTTC. Supplemented by reference TRBV5-1 and TRBJ2-7, the full variable domain reads KAGVTQTPRYLIKTRGQQVTLSCSPISGHRSVSWYQQTPGQGLQFLFEYFSETQRNKGNFPGRFSGRQFSNSRSEMNVSTLELGDSALYLCASSLSGYEQYFGPGTRLTVT.

The V and J genes are TRBV10-3 and TRBJ2-5, with TRBD2 as a possible D gene (5 bases). Germline V gene lookup returns CDR1 ENHRY and CDR2 SYGVKD. V lost 11 bases to trimming and J lost 5 bases, with 12 bases between them. This CDR3 comprises 11 residues. The CDR3 spells CAAGEWETQYF. The CDR3 nucleotides read TGTGCCGCCGGGGAATGGGAGACCCAGTACTTC.

In its sample, this clone was seen once. This rearrangement joins TRBV4-1 to TRBJ2-1; possibly TRBD2 for D (6 bases). Germline CDR1 and CDR2: MGHRA and YSYEKL. This CDR3 has 14 amino acids. The V end lost 1 base, the J end lost 6 bases, and 10 bases lay between the germline ends. CDR3 loop: CASSQAGVGNEQFF. DNA of the CDR3: TGCGCCAGCAGCCAAGCGGGAGTGGGCAATGAGCAGTTCTTC.

The rearrangement uses TRBV9 and TRBJ1-1; unclear D gene. CDR3 size: 14 residues. Germline V gene data show CDR1 as SGDLS and CDR2 as YYNGEE. V was pared by 1 base and J by 0 bases, with 7 bases between. This CDR3 reads CASSVTTVNTEAFF. The CDR3 DNA reads as TGTGCCAGCAGCGTAACAACCGTGAACACTGAAGCTTTCTTT.

The gene calls are TRBV28 and TRBJ2-4; 7 bases match TRBD1. Germline V lookup: CDR1 MDHEN, CDR2 SYDVKM. CDR3 length equals 18 residues. After removal of 10 bases from V and 0 bases from J, the junction contained 18 bases not matched to a gene. The CDR3 loop reads CATAAGTDRFLAKNIQYF. DNA for the CDR3: TGTGCCACCGCAGCCGGGACAGATAGGTTCTTAGCCAAAAACATTCAGTACTTC.

The V gene is TRBV28, the J gene TRBJ2-7, with 9 positions matching TRBD1. Looked up from germline, CDR1 is MDHEN and CDR2 is SYDVKM. The junction had 9 bases not matched to a gene; V was cut back by 3 bases and J by 3 bases. CDR3 length: 16 residues. Here the CDR3 DNA reads TGTGCCAGCAGTTTCGCCGGGACAGGGCGAATCTACGAGCAGTACTTC. It codes for CASSFAGTGRIYEQYF.

The chain carries TRBV5-1 and TRBJ1-6, with 8 bases identical to TRBD1. This CDR3 spans 17 amino acids. CDR1 and CDR2 (germline): SGHRS, YFSETQ. Trimming cost V 3 bases and J 5 bases; bases outside gene matches: 10. CDR3 DNA: TGCGCCAGCAGCTCCCAGCCCCCGGACAGGGATAATTCACCCCTCCACTTT. Its translation: CASSSQPPDRDNSPLHF.

The chain carries TRBV9 and TRBJ2-3; maybe TRBD2 (6 bases). CDR1 is SGDLS and CDR2 is YYNGEE in the germline V gene. V shed 3 bases and J shed 4 bases, with 18 bases lying between them. This CDR3 comprises 16 residues. The CDR3 loop is CASSGPFGEAADTQYF. In DNA form, the CDR3 reads TGTGCCAGCAGCGGACCATTTGGGGAGGCAGCAGATACGCAGTATTTT. The variable domain in full, completed from reference TRBV9 and TRBJ2-3, reads DSGVTQTPKHLITATGQRVTLRCSPRSGDLSVYWYQQSLDQGLQFLIQYYNGEERAKGNILERFSAQQFPDLHSELNLSSLELGDSALYFCASSGPFGEAADTQYFGPGTRLTVL.

V and J are TRBV6-5 and TRBJ1-6; no clear D. V shed 8 bases and J shed 0 bases, with 11 bases lying between them. Per germline, CDR1 MNHEY and CDR2 SVGAGI. The CDR3 has 15 residues. The CDR3 loop reads CASVKRASYNSPLHF. The CDR3 DNA sequence: TGTGCCAGCGTCAAGAGGGCCTCCTATAATTCACCCCTCCACTTT.

This chain joins TRBV6-5 and TRBJ2-7; D ambiguous. The V gene lost 0 bases and the J gene lost 6 bases, with 12 bases spanning the gap. Germline-derived CDR1 and CDR2 are MNHEY and SVGAGI. The CDR3 has 14 amino acids. Here the CDR3 reads CASSYSTPSSEQYF. The DNA of the CDR3 is TGTGCCAGCAGTTACTCGACCCCTTCTAGCGAGCAGTACTTC.

The chain employs TRBV28 and TRBJ1-2, with D perhaps matching TRBD1 (6 bases). CDR1 is MDHEN and CDR2 is SYDVKM in the germline V gene. The CDR3 consists of 13 residues. The germline V and J ends were trimmed by 5 bases and 4 bases, with 11 bases remaining between them. The CDR3 DNA sequence: TGTGCCAGCAGTGAGGGGGTAGGCTATGGCTACACCTTC. Its translation is CASSEGVGYGYTF.

The J gene is TRBJ2-3, the V gene TRBV4-1; D may be TRBD2 (6 bases). CDR1 and CDR2 (germline): MGHRA, YSYEKL. Trimming took 0 bases from V and 6 from J, leaving 13 bases between them. The CDR3 extends over 15 amino acids. DNA of the CDR3: TGCGCCAGCAGCCAAGATCGGCGGGATATGGATACGCAGTATTTT. This sequence encodes CASSQDRRDMDTQYF.

This chain links TRBV18 with TRBJ2-7; 11 nucleotides align to TRBD2. The CDR3 consists of 15 residues. Trimming at V came to 8 bases and at J to 3 bases, leaving 9 bases not matched to a gene. Germline loops: CDR1 KGHSH, CDR2 LQKENI. The CDR3 here is CASGSMGLADYEQYF. The CDR3 nucleotides are TGTGCCAGCGGTTCAATGGGACTAGCGGACTACGAGCAGTACTTC. The whole variable domain, remainder taken from reference TRBV18 and TRBJ2-7, is NAGVMQNPRHLVRRRGQEARLRCSPMKGHSHVYWYRQLPEEGLKFMVYLQKENIIDESGMPKERFSAEFPKEGPSILRIQQVVRGDSAAYFCASGSMGLADYEQYFGPGTRLTVT.

This chain joins TRBV2 and TRBJ1-6; D not resolved. The germline V gene encodes CDR1 SNHLY and CDR2 FYNNEI. With 4 bases removed from V and 7 bases from J, the gap between germline ends came to 8 bases. The CDR3 sequence is 13 residues long. CDR3 region: CASSALPNSPLHF. The CDR3 DNA is TGTGCCAGCAGTGCACTCCCAAATTCACCCCTCCACTTT.

The chain is built from TRBV6-5 and TRBJ2-1; TRBD1 matches 7 bases. Germline CDR1 is MNHEY and CDR2 is SVGAGI. V gave up 6 bases and J gave up 0 bases; unmatched junction bases: 5. The CDR3 length is 15 residues. The CDR3 loop reads CASSRTGLSYNEQFF. The DNA of the CDR3 is TGTGCCAGCAGCAGGACAGGTCTCTCCTACAATGAGCAGTTCTTC.